This T cell receptor (beta chain) was captured by sequencing in a study of T cell responses to AZD1222 COVID-19 vaccine. Whole-study findings and limits: Just a handful of AZD1222 recipients tested seropositive at baseline. Females made up more of the donors, who were largely white British, and clonal diversity may have come out too low.

This CDR3 is 15 amino acids long. Germline CDR1 is SGHRS and CDR2 is YFSETQ. Trimming stripped 3 bases from V and 1 base from J, with 11 bases between. Details on this clone: What it binds is not known.

Samples with a second dose at about 4 or about 12 weeks were pooled together. This table comes from immunoSEQ multiplex PCR, and its TCRdb copy is limited to in-frame clones, with some not included. Of fewer than 180,000 clones listed, about 92% were seen once; the top ten hold about 3.6%. The sequence was collected from an adult who received the AZD1222 COVID-19 vaccine. The rearrangement links TRBV5-1 to TRBJ2-1, with D tentatively TRBD2 (6 bases). The sample consisted of peripheral blood, taken 28 days after the second AZD1222 dose. DNA for the CDR3: TGCGCCAGCAGCTACGGGACTGCGTCCTACAATGAGCAGTTCTTC. Residues: CASSYGTASYNEQFF.